This T cell receptor (beta chain) was captured by sequencing in a study of blood T cell repertoires in COVID-19. For the study at large: Acute and convalescent COVID-19 samples came from the United States, Italy and Spain. T cells, B-cell-depleted T cells, or PBMCs provided the cDNA or gDNA that served as material.

Trimming removed 2 bases at V and 3 bases at J, with 20 bases between. The CDR3 is made up of 17 amino acids. The germline V gene has CDR1 MNHEY and CDR2 SVGEGT. Study processing details: Estimated nucleated cell counts came from reference gene primer amplification. Measured with immunoSEQ multiplex PCR; TCRdb has only the in-frame clones, and not every one. That table supplies the V and J calls and clone size; D and trimming were determined from the DNA. The sample lists about 110,000 clones, 70% to 90% seen once, with 4.5% to 6% in the top ten. The clonotype originates from a man in his forties with active or convalescent COVID-19. The chain combines TRBV6-2 or TRBV6-3 with TRBJ2-7; no reliable D call. What was sequenced was peripheral blood. DNA for the CDR3: TGTGCCAGCAGTTACCGAAAGCCTGCAATAGCCCTCTACGAGCAGTACTTC. Translation: CASSYRKPAIALYEQYF.